These 30 T cell receptor beta chains came from one sample sequenced in a study of T cell responses to AZD1222 COVID-19 vaccine. Clones were sequenced by immunoSEQ multiplex PCR, and TCRdb holds only the in-frame ones, with some missing. The top ten hold 2.2% of the sample, which has over 75,000 clones, approximately 89% seen once. The sample here was peripheral blood, taken on day 0 of AZD1222 vaccination. These receptors were obtained from an adult in good health.

V and J are TRBV30 and TRBJ1-6, with D possibly TRBD1 on 6 matching bases. Trimming removed 2 bases from V and 12 bases from J, with 11 bases in between. The germline gives CDR1 GTSNPN, CDR2 SVGIG (reference sequence). CDR3 length equals 12 residues. The CDR3 region is CAWSLGQIPLHF. The CDR3 nucleotides are TGTGCCTGGAGTCTCGGACAGATACCCCTCCACTTT.

This clone was picked up one time. This chain links TRBV9 with TRBJ1-4; 10 positions agree with TRBD1. V trimming: 5 bases; J trimming: 8 bases; junction bases outside the gene matches: 12. The CDR3 is 16 amino acids. The germline gives CDR1 SGDLS, CDR2 YYNGEE. CDR3 sequence (DNA): TGTGCCAGCAGTCGGAACCGGGACAGGGGCGGCGAAAAACTGTTTTTT. Amino acids: CASSRNRDRGGEKLFF.

This clone showed up just once. J is TRBJ2-1 and V is TRBV3-1 (or the pseudogene TRBV3-2); 8 nucleotides align to TRBD1. CDR3 length: 17 residues. Per the germline V gene, CDR1 is LGHDT and CDR2 is YNNKEL (reference sequence). Unmatched junction bases numbered 7, after V lost 1 base and J lost 2 bases. The CDR3 reads CASSQGDRRYTYNEQFF. The CDR3 nucleotides read TGTGCCAGCAGCCAAGGGGACAGGAGATACACCTACAATGAGCAGTTCTTC.

The J gene is TRBJ2-1, the V gene TRBV4-3; TRBD2 agrees at 7 bases. Trimming cost V 4 bases and J 7 bases; bases outside gene matches: 16. The CDR3 extends over 17 amino acids. CDR1 and CDR2 from the germline V gene are LGHNA and YSLEER. This CDR3 is CASSPQAGRARLNEQFF. In DNA form, the CDR3 reads TGCGCCAGCAGCCCTCAAGCGGGGCGGGCCCGACTTAATGAGCAGTTCTTC.

The rearrangement links TRBV25-1 to TRBJ1-1; no firm D call. The CDR3 runs to 15 residues. With 2 bases removed from V and 0 bases from J, the gap between germline ends came to 10 bases. CDR1 and CDR2 from the germline V gene are MGHDK and SYGVNS. CDR3 DNA sequence: TGTGCCAGCAGTGAAGGACTCTACATGAACACTGAAGCTTTCTTT. Its protein is CASSEGLYMNTEAFF.

V usage is TRBV12-3 or TRBV12-4 and J usage is TRBJ2-7, with D tentatively TRBD2 (5 bases). V was trimmed by 6 bases and J by 9 bases, leaving 12 bases between them. The CDR3 has 11 amino acids. CDR3 in amino acids: CASRFSRGQYF. As DNA, the CDR3 is TGTGCCAGCAGGTTTAGCCGGGGGCAGTACTTC.

The genes are TRBV27 and TRBJ1-5, with 7 bases that match TRBD1. Germline loops: CDR1 MNHEY, CDR2 SMNVEV (reference sequence). CDR3 length equals 15 residues. The ends lost 4 bases at V and 6 bases at J; junction bases unmatched: 9. The CDR3 sequence: CASSSGGAGFQPQHF. CDR3 nucleotide sequence: TGTGCCAGCAGTTCAGGGGGGGCTGGTTTTCAGCCCCAGCATTTT.

The chain joins TRBV18 to TRBJ1-1; the D is unclear. The germline V gene has CDR1 KGHSH and CDR2 LQKENI. This CDR3 has 15 residues. Trimming stripped 5 bases from V and 2 bases from J, with 15 bases between. In nucleotides, the CDR3 is TGTGCCAGCTCATCCCGGTTGGAGATAAACACTGAAGCTTTCTTT. Translation: CASSSRLEINTEAFF. The entire variable domain, with the rest obtained from reference TRBV18 and TRBJ1-1, is as follows: NAGVMQNPRHLVRRRGQEARLRCSPMKGHSHVYWYRQLPEEGLKFMVYLQKENIIDESGMPKERFSAEFPKEGPSILRIQQVVRGDSAAYFCASSSRLEINTEAFFGQGTRLTVV.

This clone was detected once. The rearrangement links TRBV29-1 to TRBJ2-3; a possible D gene is TRBD1 (5 bases). From germline, CDR1 is SQVTM and CDR2 ANQGSEA. The CDR3 runs to 16 residues. Trimming shortened V by 3 bases and J by 3 bases, and 19 bases separated the two germline ends. CDR3 in amino acids: CSVDIQDGRRTDTQYF. The CDR3 DNA sequence: TGCAGCGTTGATATACAGGACGGCAGGCGGACAGATACGCAGTATTTT.

This clone was picked up a small number of times. The chain is built from TRBV7-2 and TRBJ2-3; 7 positions agree with TRBD2. Germline V gene sequence: CDR1 SGHTA, CDR2 FQGNSA. Germline trimming cut 3 bases from V and 2 bases from J; bases unmatched to any gene: 5. The CDR3 sequence is 15 residues long. The CDR3 region has the DNA TGTGCCAGCAGCTTCAGTCGGGGGGTCACAGATACGCAGTATTTT. Translating it yields CASSFSRGVTDTQYF.

The V gene is TRBV9, the J gene TRBJ1-6; 7 bases are shared with TRBD1. This CDR3 has 18 residues. Germline V lookup: CDR1 SGDLS, CDR2 YYNGEE. J lost 11 bases, V lost 0 bases, and 17 bases had no gene match. Written as DNA, the CDR3 is TGTGCCAGCAGCGTAGCCCCGGCCCTGACAGGGAGAACGGCACCCCTCCACTTT. It codes for CASSVAPALTGRTAPLHF.

This clone showed up just a few times. V and J are TRBV19 and TRBJ1-2; TRBD1 might be the D (6 bases). This CDR3 has 13 residues. V was trimmed by 9 bases and J by 4 bases, leaving 15 bases between them. CDR1 and CDR2 (germline): LNHDA, SQIVND (reference sequence). CDR3 DNA sequence: TGTGCCAGGGAACAGGGTAGGATCTATGGCTACACCTTC. This gives the protein CAREQGRIYGYTF.

This clone was recorded once. The V and J genes are TRBV11-2 and TRBJ2-3; TRBD1 aligns across 9 bases. The CDR3 consists of 16 residues. V dropped 5 bases and J dropped 1; count of bases not matched to a gene: 7. The germline gives CDR1 SGHAT, CDR2 FQNNGV. CDR3: CASSPRTGVGTDTQYF. In DNA form, the CDR3 reads TGTGCCAGCAGCCCCCGGACAGGGGTCGGCACAGATACGCAGTATTTT.

This chain joins TRBV7-6 and TRBJ2-7, with 11 positions matching TRBD1. This CDR3 has 15 residues. CDR1 and CDR2 from the germline V gene are SGHVS and FNYEAQ. With 2 bases clipped from V and 3 bases from J, the junction kept 3 bases outside the gene matches. CDR3 residues: CASSLSGTGGYEQYF. The CDR3 DNA sequence: TGTGCCAGCAGCTTATCCGGGACAGGGGGCTACGAGCAGTACTTC.

The J gene is TRBJ1-4, the V gene TRBV3-1 (or the pseudogene TRBV3-2); D is ambiguous. CDR1 and CDR2 from the germline V gene are LGHDT and YNNKEL (reference sequence). V lost 4 bases and J lost 5, with 8 bases in between. This CDR3 spans 13 amino acids. DNA for the CDR3: TGTGCCAGCAGCCCCTCCAGGAATGAAAAACTGTTTTTT. Its translation is CASSPSRNEKLFF.

The chain joins TRBV29-1 to TRBJ2-1; the D gene is possibly TRBD2 (7 bases). This CDR3 contains 14 residues. V lost 5 bases to trimming and J lost 6 bases, with 17 bases between them. The germline gives CDR1 SQVTM, CDR2 ANQGSEA. Written as DNA, the CDR3 is TGCAGCGTTCTGGGGGCGGGAGAGGGCAATGAGCAGTTCTTC. It encodes CSVLGAGEGNEQFF.

This rearrangement joins TRBV9 to TRBJ1-2; TRBD1 aligns across 9 bases. The ends lost 3 bases at V and 7 bases at J; junction bases unmatched: 13. The CDR3 runs 16 residues. CDR1 and CDR2 (germline): SGDLS, YYNGEE. CDR3 sequence reads: CASSANIPQGAGGYTF. CDR3 DNA: TGTGCCAGCAGCGCAAACATACCACAGGGGGCAGGTGGCTACACCTTC.

V is TRBV5-1 and J is TRBJ2-1; 8 bases are shared with TRBD1. Germline V gene sequence: CDR1 SGHRS, CDR2 YFSETQ. The V gene end was trimmed by 4 bases and the J gene end by 2 bases; junction bases not matched to a gene: 5. This CDR3 spans 15 amino acids. In DNA, the CDR3 is TGCGCCAGCAGCAGGGGACAGGCCACCTACAATGAGCAGTTCTTC. Translating gives CASSRGQATYNEQFF.

The chain joins TRBV11-2 to TRBJ1-2; D remains ambiguous. This CDR3 is 16 amino acids long. V lost 1 base and J lost 3, with 15 bases in between. Germline lookup yields CDR1 SGHAT and CDR2 FQNNGV. The CDR3 spells CASSLGHGTSYYGYTF. In nucleotides, the CDR3 is TGTGCCAGCAGCTTAGGACACGGAACCTCTTACTATGGCTACACCTTC. Full variable domain (remainder filled in from reference TRBV11-2 and TRBJ1-2): EAGVAQSPRYKIIEKRQSVAFWCNPISGHATLYWYQQILGQGPKLLIQFQNNGVVDDSQLPKDRFSAERLKGVDSTLKIQPAKLEDSAVYLCASSLGHGTSYYGYTFGSGTRLTVV.

The rearrangement joins TRBV5-5 to TRBJ1-2; D not resolved. CDR1 and CDR2 (germline): SGHKS, YYEKEE (reference sequence). The CDR3 is made up of 12 amino acids. Trimming took 1 base from V and 8 from J, leaving 9 bases between them. In nucleotides, the CDR3 is TGTGCCAGCAGCTTGTTGGCCGGGGGCTACACCTTC. It specifies CASSLLAGGYTF.

The V call is TRBV5-5, the J call TRBJ1-4; D is undetermined. The CDR3 spans 14 residues. The germline CDR1 and CDR2 sequences are SGHKS and YYEKEE (reference sequence). V lost 1 base and J 0 bases, leaving 4 bases between the germline ends. The CDR3 DNA reads TGTGCCAGCAGCTTGACAGCAACTAATGAAAAACTGTTTTTT. Encoded protein: CASSLTATNEKLFF.

The rearrangement joins TRBV18 to TRBJ2-2; no clear D. Looked up from germline, CDR1 is KGHSH and CDR2 is LQKENI. This CDR3 is 17 amino acids long. The V end lost 4 bases, the J end lost 4 bases, and 19 bases lay between the germline ends. The CDR3 coding sequence is TGTGCCAGCTCACTGCTCTTAACAGCACCACTCACCGGGGAGCTGTTTTTT. Protein product: CASSLLLTAPLTGELFF.

The chain is built from TRBV11-2 and TRBJ2-3; D call uncertain. V lost 3 bases and J 9 bases, leaving 10 bases between the germline ends. The CDR3 has 12 amino acids. Germline CDR1 SGHAT, CDR2 FQNNGV. CDR3 residues: CASSFEVETQYF. CDR3 in DNA: TGTGCCAGCAGCTTCGAGGTGGAGACGCAGTATTTT.

The table lists this clone with a count of one. V is TRBV3-1 (or the pseudogene TRBV3-2) and J is TRBJ2-1, with 9 nucleotides matching TRBD2. Germline assignment: CDR1 LGHDT and CDR2 YNNKEL (reference sequence). The CDR3 loop spans 16 amino acids. Unmatched junction bases numbered 4, after V lost 4 bases and J lost 0 bases. In nucleotides, the CDR3 is TGTGCCAGCAGCCCAGCGGGGGGAACCTCCTACAATGAGCAGTTCTTC. Translated: CASSPAGGTSYNEQFF.

The chain combines TRBV29-1 with TRBJ1-1, with 8 bases matching TRBD1. Trimming removed 5 bases from V and 4 bases from J; junction bases left unmatched: 6. Germline CDR1 reads SQVTM; CDR2 reads ANQGSEA. The CDR3 totals 13 residues. CDR3 residues: CSVLRTGSTEAFF. DNA for the CDR3: TGCAGCGTTTTAAGGACAGGGTCCACTGAAGCTTTCTTT.

The V and J genes are TRBV18 and TRBJ2-7, with D possibly TRBD1 on 5 matching bases. Germline V CDR1 and CDR2: KGHSH, LQKENI. Deletions cut 0 bases from V and 1 base from J, with 7 bases between. The CDR3 consists of 14 residues. The CDR3 protein is CASSPPGQSYEQYF. The CDR3 region has the DNA TGTGCCAGCTCACCACCGGGGCAGTCCTACGAGCAGTACTTC.

V usage is TRBV5-1 and J usage is TRBJ2-7; 9 nucleotides match TRBD1. J lost 1 base, V lost 5 bases, and 4 bases had no gene match. The length of the CDR3 is 14 residues. Germline values: CDR1 SGHRS, CDR2 YFSETQ. CDR3 residues: CASSSGTGSYEQYF. CDR3 DNA: TGCGCCAGCAGTTCCGGGACAGGGTCCTACGAGCAGTACTTC. The whole variable domain, filled in from reference TRBV5-1 and TRBJ2-7, reads KAGVTQTPRYLIKTRGQQVTLSCSPISGHRSVSWYQQTPGQGLQFLFEYFSETQRNKGNFPGRFSGRQFSNSRSEMNVSTLELGDSALYLCASSSGTGSYEQYFGPGTRLTVT.

The chain has TRBV10-3 and TRBJ1-1, with TRBD1 matching over 7 bases. Germline lookup yields CDR1 ENHRY and CDR2 SYGVKD. V lost 6 bases, J lost 5 bases, and 15 bases stayed unmatched. There are 16 residues in the CDR3. The CDR3: CAIRPGGGGGYTEAFF. Written as DNA, the CDR3 is TGTGCCATCAGACCGGGGGGAGGGGGCGGATATACTGAAGCTTTCTTT.

Note on this clone: Its ends do not fully match the called genes, so a read error is possible. The chain recombines TRBV5-8 with TRBJ1-2; D gene uncertain. This CDR3 region has 14 residues. CDR1 SGHTS and CDR2 YDEGEE come from the germline V gene. CDR3 residues: CAGSQASTNYGYTF. Here the CDR3 DNA reads TGTGCCGGCAGCCAAGCCAGCACTAACTATGGCTACACCTTC.

This chain joins TRBV6-5 and TRBJ1-1, with D unresolved. The germline V gene encodes CDR1 MNHEY and CDR2 SVGAGI. V was clipped by 10 bases and J by 4 bases, with 10 bases between them. The CDR3 is 11 residues long. CDR3 residues: CATRSFTEAFF. CDR3 bases: TGTGCCACCCGATCCTTCACTGAAGCTTTCTTT.